This TCR beta chain was retrieved from a study of blood T cells in healthy people across ages. Study information: About one barcoded beta molecule was captured per two T cells (by template switching). Findings and limits, study-wide: Among T cells, TCR beta diversity per million cells dropped roughly linearly as age rose.

The CDR3 runs 15 residues. Per the germline V gene, CDR1 is DFQATT and CDR2 is SNEGSKA (reference sequence). The J segment lost 1 base and the V segment lost 0 bases, leaving 4 bases of the junction unmatched. Using a J-beta primer mix together with a sample-barcoded 5' primer, a second PCR was run for roughly 6 to 12 cycles. With 12 random nucleotides, a template-switch adaptor tagged each individual cDNA molecule. Paired-end reads containing CDR3 totaled no fewer than 2.5 million for each sample. TCRdb ran MiXCR on the 5' RACE reads and lists one entry per CDR3 protein. This table holds about 640,000 distinct CDR3 sequences, under 70% found once. Details on this clonotype: Antigen unknown.

The TCR originated in a man aged 60 to 69 in good health. Sequencing was performed on blood. The rearrangement joins TRBV20-1 to TRBJ2-7, with 9 bases fitting TRBD1. Written as DNA, the CDR3 is TGCAGTGCTAGAGATTGGACAGGGGCATCCTACGAGCAGTACTTC. Translating gives CSARDWTGASYEQYF.